This T cell receptor beta chain was recorded in a study of neurological immune-mediated disorders. Per germline, CDR1 SGHKS and CDR2 YYEKEE (reference sequence). V lost 1 base and J lost 5, with 15 bases in between. The CDR3 is 15 amino acids. In this sample, this clonotype turned up many times. Its specificity is unknown. TCRdb re-called the 5' RACE reads through MiXCR, storing one row per CDR3 protein. The sample consists of around 67,000 distinct CDR3 sequences, approximately 5.2% of them appearing once. Study findings and constraints: The multiple sclerosis repertoire cluster showed no association with any clinical or MRI feature. The authors stated that larger cohorts are needed.

The chain employs TRBV5-5 and TRBJ1-1; D gene uncertain. The sample comprised PBMCs. The sequence was obtained from a man between 18 and 29 years old with multiple sclerosis. The chain's CDR3 is CASSLYVSLGTEAFF. Written as DNA, the CDR3 is TGTGCCAGCAGCTTGTACGTCAGCTTGGGGACTGAAGCTTTCTTT.